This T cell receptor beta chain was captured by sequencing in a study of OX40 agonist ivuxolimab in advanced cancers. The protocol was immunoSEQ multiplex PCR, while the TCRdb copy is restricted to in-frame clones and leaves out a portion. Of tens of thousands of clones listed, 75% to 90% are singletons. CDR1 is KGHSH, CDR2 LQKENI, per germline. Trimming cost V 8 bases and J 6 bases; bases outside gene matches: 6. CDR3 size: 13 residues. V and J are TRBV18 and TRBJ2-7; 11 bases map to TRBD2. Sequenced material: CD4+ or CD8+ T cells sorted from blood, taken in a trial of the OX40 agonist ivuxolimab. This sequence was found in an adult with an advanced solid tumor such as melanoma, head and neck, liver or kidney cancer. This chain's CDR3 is CASALAGEGEQYF. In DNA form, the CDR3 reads TGTGCCAGCGCACTAGCGGGGGAAGGCGAGCAGTACTTC. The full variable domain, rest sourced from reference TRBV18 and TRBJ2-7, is NAGVMQNPRHLVRRRGQEARLRCSPMKGHSHVYWYRQLPEEGLKFMVYLQKENIIDESGMPKERFSAEFPKEGPSILRIQQVVRGDSAAYFCASALAGEGEQYFGPGTRLTVT.